One sample yielded the 26 T cell receptor beta chains listed below, sequenced in a study of technical replicates of blood from a handful of donors. Sequencing used immunoSEQ multiplex PCR; TCRdb keeps in-frame clones, though not all of them. In the table there are 65,000 to 75,000 clones, around 85% of which are singletons. Sequenced material: PBMCs. Receptors originate from a human donor in good health. Some clones in this sample may be carry-over from other donors' samples.

The V and J genes are TRBV5-1 and TRBJ2-3, with 7 bases aligning to TRBD2. Per the germline V gene, CDR1 is SGHRS and CDR2 is YFSETQ. The V and J ends lost 5 bases and 2 bases, in that order; junction bases with no gene match: 5. The CDR3 totals 14 residues. DNA for the CDR3: TGCGCCAGCAGGCTAGCGGAGGCCACAGATACGCAGTATTTT. Its translation: CASRLAEATDTQYF.

This chain uses TRBV19 with TRBJ1-2, with 7 bases that match TRBD1. The CDR3 spans 13 residues. The germline CDR1 and CDR2 sequences are LNHDA and SQIVND (reference sequence). Losses at the gene ends were 4 bases for V and 3 bases for J; bases not matched to a gene: 2. CDR3 sequence: CASSTTGDYGYTF. Written as DNA, the CDR3 is TGTGCCAGTAGTACCACAGGGGACTATGGCTACACCTTC.

V gene TRBV13 combines with J gene TRBJ2-1; no clear D. The germline V and J ends were trimmed by 6 bases and 5 bases, with 11 bases remaining between them. Germline CDR1 PRHDT, CDR2 FYEKMQ (reference sequence). This CDR3 spans 13 amino acids. The CDR3 here is CASSYYSHNEQFF. The CDR3 nucleotides read TGTGCCAGCAGTTATTACAGTCACAATGAGCAGTTCTTC.

The rearrangement joins TRBV21-1 to TRBJ1-5; the table names TRBD1, a call not compared with the DNA. TRBV21-1 constitutes a pseudogene. The CDR3 is 14 amino acids. CDR3 amino acids: CASSNRKGIEPQHF. The CDR3 DNA reads as TGTGCCAGCAGCAATAGGAAGGGGATAGAGCCCCAGCATTTT.

As DNA, the CDR3 is TGTGCCAGCAGCCCGGACAGCTACACTGAAGCTTTCTTT. Its translation is CASSPDSYTEAFF. This sequence joins TRBV7-2 and TRBJ1-1; D possibly corresponds to TRBD1 (6 bases). Germline V gives CDR1 SGHTA, CDR2 FQGNSA. V was pared by 5 bases and J by 3 bases, with 10 bases between. There are 13 residues in the CDR3.

This chain uses TRBV7-2 with TRBJ2-7, with 7 bases aligning to TRBD2. CDR1 and CDR2 (germline): SGHTA, FQGNSA. The CDR3 is 15 residues long. V shed 5 bases and J 2 bases; nucleotides not matched to a gene: 9. The CDR3: CASSPTSATPYEQYF. CDR3 nucleotides: TGTGCCAGCAGCCCAACTAGCGCCACCCCCTACGAGCAGTACTTC.

This chain uses TRBV20-1 with TRBJ1-2, with D unclear. V was shortened by 4 bases and J by 6 bases, with 9 bases between the two germline ends. The CDR3 consists of 11 residues. Per the germline V gene, CDR1 is DFQATT and CDR2 is SNEGSKA (reference sequence). The DNA of the CDR3 is TGCAGTGCTATGGAGCTCCATGGCTACACCTTC. Amino acids: CSAMELHGYTF.

The chain recombines TRBV6-7 with TRBJ1-6; D remains unclear. TRBV6-7 counts as an open reading frame of uncertain function. V shed 8 bases and J shed 14 bases, with 13 bases lying between them. The CDR3 loop spans 11 amino acids. DNA of the CDR3: TGTGCCAGCCTAATATGGTCTTCCCTCCACTTT. Protein: CASLIWSSLHF.

The chain recombines TRBV4-3 with TRBJ1-5; D gene ambiguous. V gave up 0 bases and J gave up 7 bases, with 7 bases separating them. Germline-derived CDR1 and CDR2 are LGHNA and YSLEER. This CDR3 has 13 residues. The CDR3 nucleotides are TGCGCCAGCAGCCAAGAGGAGCGACAGCCCCAGCATTTT. Amino acids: CASSQEERQPQHF.

This chain uses TRBV6-1 with TRBJ1-6, with D hard to call. The CDR3 length is 14 residues. V gave up 2 bases and J gave up 9 bases, with 11 bases separating them. Per the germline V gene, CDR1 is MNHNS and CDR2 is SASEGT. CDR3 protein: CASSEWPGVSPLHF. DNA of the CDR3: TGTGCCAGCAGTGAATGGCCCGGAGTTTCACCCCTCCACTTT.

The CDR3, as DNA: TGTGCCAGCAGCTTACGGACAGGGGCGACAGATACGCAGTATTTT. Its translation is CASSLRTGATDTQYF. The chain employs TRBV7-9 and TRBJ2-3; 9 bases map to TRBD1. The CDR3 consists of 15 residues. Germline V gene data show CDR1 as SEHNR and CDR2 as FQNEAQ (reference sequence). J lost 3 bases, V lost 2 bases, and 3 bases had no gene match.

The chain couples TRBV30 to TRBJ1-6, with 9 positions matching TRBD1. This CDR3 contains 15 residues. CDR1 and CDR2 (germline): GTSNPN, SVGIG (reference sequence). The trim removed 5 bases at V and 15 bases at J, leaving 17 bases unmatched. The CDR3 nucleotides read TGTGCCTGGGACCCGGGACAGGGAGAACAGGGGGTCCTCCACTTT. This codes for CAWDPGQGEQGVLHF.

CDR3: CASSGGRLSYEQYF. Written as DNA, the CDR3 is TGTGCCAGCAGTGGCGGCAGACTCTCCTACGAGCAGTACTTC. The V and J genes are TRBV2 and TRBJ2-7; no firm D call. V lost 4 bases to trimming and J lost 0 bases, with 10 bases between them. CDR1 is SNHLY and CDR2 is FYNNEI in the germline V gene. The CDR3 covers 14 residues.

V is TRBV7-2 and J is TRBJ2-7, with a weak D call TRBD2 (5 bases). The V gene lost 5 bases and the J gene lost 3 bases, with 17 bases spanning the gap. From germline, CDR1 is SGHTA and CDR2 FQGNSA. This CDR3 comprises 15 residues. CDR3 protein: CASSPQGGGRYEQYF. The CDR3 DNA sequence: TGTGCCAGCAGCCCCCAAGGAGGCGGGCGCTACGAGCAGTACTTC.

This clone was observed a handful of times. The chain couples TRBV4-3 to TRBJ2-1; 10 bases are shared with TRBD2. Looked up from germline, CDR1 is LGHNA and CDR2 is YSLEER. V shed 1 base and J 8 bases; nucleotides not matched to a gene: 5. There are 15 residues in the CDR3. CDR3 amino acids: CASSQGSGGWDEQFF. The CDR3 coding sequence is TGCGCCAGCAGCCAAGGTAGCGGGGGGTGGGATGAGCAGTTCTTC.

The chain combines TRBV2 with TRBJ2-7; 10 bases match TRBD2. The CDR3 covers 15 residues. Losses at the gene ends were 6 bases for V and 4 bases for J; bases not matched to a gene: 9. CDR1 and CDR2 from the germline V gene are SNHLY and FYNNEI. CDR3 DNA: TGTGCCAGCAGCCCCTCTAGCGGGAGACTGTACGAGCAGTACTTC. Translated, it gives CASSPSSGRLYEQYF.

J is TRBJ2-1 and V is TRBV7-8, with TRBD2 identical over 7 bases. CDR3 length: 13 residues. After removal of 6 bases from V and 9 bases from J, the junction contained 8 bases not matched to a gene. The V gene's germline CDR1 is SGHVS and CDR2 FQNEAQ. The CDR3 here is CASSLSERGEQFF. DNA of the CDR3: TGTGCCAGCAGTCTTTCCGAGCGGGGTGAGCAGTTCTTC.

The J gene is TRBJ2-2, the V gene TRBV5-1, with TRBD2 as a possible D gene (9 bases). Trimming removed 4 bases at V and 1 base at J, with 14 bases between. The CDR3 contains 16 residues. Looked up from germline, CDR1 is SGHRS and CDR2 is YFSETQ. For the CDR3, the DNA is TGCGCCAGCAGCCCTAGCGGGACAGGGAACACCGGGGAGCTGTTTTTT. Residues: CASSPSGTGNTGELFF.

The J gene is TRBJ2-7, the V gene TRBV5-1; D gene uncertain. The CDR3 sequence is 11 residues long. Germline V lookup: CDR1 SGHRS, CDR2 YFSETQ. Trimming left V 4 bases short and J 3 bases short, with 5 bases between. CDR3 amino acids: CASSPLYEQYF. The CDR3 nucleotides read TGCGCCAGCAGCCCTCTCTACGAGCAGTACTTC. The full variable domain, its missing parts supplied by reference TRBV5-1 and TRBJ2-7, is KAGVTQTPRYLIKTRGQQVTLSCSPISGHRSVSWYQQTPGQGLQFLFEYFSETQRNKGNFPGRFSGRQFSNSRSEMNVSTLELGDSALYLCASSPLYEQYFGPGTRLTVT.

This chain connects TRBV27 to TRBJ2-4, with 8 nucleotides matching TRBD1. V trimming: 5 bases; J trimming: 2 bases; junction bases outside the gene matches: 5. This CDR3 is 15 amino acids long. Germline lookup yields CDR1 MNHEY and CDR2 SMNVEV (reference sequence). CDR3 loop: CASSRTGFTKNIQYF. DNA for the CDR3: TGTGCCAGCAGTCGGACAGGGTTCACCAAAAACATTCAGTACTTC.

CDR3 sequence: CASSATGVGYEQYF. The CDR3 DNA follows: TGTGCCAGCAGTGCTACAGGTGTGGGGTACGAGCAGTACTTC. The chain couples TRBV2 to TRBJ2-7, with D possibly being TRBD1 (5 bases). The CDR3 runs 14 residues. CDR1 SNHLY and CDR2 FYNNEI come from the germline V gene. V lost 4 bases to trimming and J lost 4 bases, with 14 bases between them.

The rearrangement joins TRBV7-2 to TRBJ2-7, with 13 positions matching TRBD2. This CDR3 spans 14 amino acids. V dropped 3 bases and J dropped 6; count of bases not matched to a gene: 2. Germline loops: CDR1 SGHTA, CDR2 FQGNSA. The CDR3: CASSFTSGGGEQYF. In nucleotides, the CDR3 is TGTGCCAGCAGCTTCACTAGCGGGGGGGGCGAGCAGTACTTC.

This chain uses TRBV9 with TRBJ1-3, with 9 bases that match TRBD1. Losses at the gene ends were 3 bases for V and 4 bases for J; bases not matched to a gene: 2. From germline, CDR1 is SGDLS and CDR2 YYNGEE. The CDR3 loop spans 14 amino acids. The CDR3: CASSADRGGNTIYF. The CDR3 nucleotides are TGTGCCAGCAGCGCGGACAGGGGAGGAAACACCATATATTTT. Full variable domain (remainder filled in from reference TRBV9 and TRBJ1-3): DSGVTQTPKHLITATGQRVTLRCSPRSGDLSVYWYQQSLDQGLQFLIQYYNGEERAKGNILERFSAQQFPDLHSELNLSSLELGDSALYFCASSADRGGNTIYFGEGSWLTVV.

The V call is TRBV9, the J call TRBJ2-5; D possibly corresponds to TRBD2 (6 bases). The CDR3 sequence is 14 residues long. V lost 4 bases to trimming and J lost 5 bases, with 15 bases between them. Germline V gives CDR1 SGDLS, CDR2 YYNGEE. CDR3 amino acids: CASSLRGSFETQYF. The CDR3 region has the DNA TGTGCCAGCAGCCTGCGGGGCAGCTTTGAGACCCAGTACTTC. The full variable domain, completed using reference TRBV9 and TRBJ2-5, is DSGVTQTPKHLITATGQRVTLRCSPRSGDLSVYWYQQSLDQGLQFLIQYYNGEERAKGNILERFSAQQFPDLHSELNLSSLELGDSALYFCASSLRGSFETQYFGPGTRLLVL.

This clone was seen only a few times. The rearrangement links TRBV29-1 to TRBJ1-5; D is unclear. With 4 bases removed from V and 1 base from J, the gap between germline ends came to 8 bases. Germline V lookup: CDR1 SQVTM, CDR2 ANQGSEA. This CDR3 spans 13 amino acids. The CDR3 nucleotides are TGCAGCGTTGGGCAATCCAGCAATCAGCCCCAGCATTTT. Translating it yields CSVGQSSNQPQHF.

The chain joins TRBV4-3 to TRBJ2-4; maybe TRBD2 (6 bases). The germline gives CDR1 LGHNA, CDR2 YSLEER. The CDR3 runs to 14 residues. V lost 0 bases and J lost 15, with 18 bases in between. The CDR3 DNA is TGCGCCAGCAGCCAAGATTTAGGGGCGGGACGGCCGTACTTC. It is translated as CASSQDLGAGRPYF.